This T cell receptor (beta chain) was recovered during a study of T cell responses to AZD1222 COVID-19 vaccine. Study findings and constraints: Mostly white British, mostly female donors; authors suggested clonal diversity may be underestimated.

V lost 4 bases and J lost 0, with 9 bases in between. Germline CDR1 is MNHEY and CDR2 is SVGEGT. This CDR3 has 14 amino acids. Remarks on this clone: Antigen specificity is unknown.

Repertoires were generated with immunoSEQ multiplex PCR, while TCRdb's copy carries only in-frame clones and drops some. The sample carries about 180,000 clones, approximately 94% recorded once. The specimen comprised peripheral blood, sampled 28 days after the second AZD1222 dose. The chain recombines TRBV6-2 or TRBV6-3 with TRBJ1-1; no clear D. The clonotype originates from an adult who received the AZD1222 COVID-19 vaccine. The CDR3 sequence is CASSSNTMNTEAFF. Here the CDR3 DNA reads TGTGCCAGCAGTTCAAACACGATGAACACTGAAGCTTTCTTT.